These T cell receptor beta chains were read from a single sample in a study of blood T cell repertoires in COVID-19. Sequenced by immunoSEQ multiplex PCR; TCRdb stores in-frame clones only, minus some. Found here are approximately 240,000 clones, around nine tenths of them singletons; the top ten hold approximately 2%. Sample: peripheral blood. Source of these receptors: a woman aged 40 to 49 who had recovered from COVID-19. Each CDR3 is given with its conserved first and last residue. A D gene is named only where the DNA matches it firmly. Not all rows give a size; the values are once, few, many and, for expanded clones, a class.

j_gene	abundance	d_gene	v_gene	CDR3aa	CDR3nt
TRBJ2-1	.	.	TRBV30	CAWGPVNEQFF	TGTGCCTGGGGGCCGGTCAATGAGCAGTTCTTC
TRBJ2-3	.	.	TRBV7-3	CASSLNGVTDTQYF	TGTGCCAGCAGCTTAAACGGGGTAACAGATACGCAGTATTTT
TRBJ2-2	.	TRBD1	TRBV6-6	CASSLDRGRNTGELFF	TGTGCCAGCAGTCTTGACAGGGGGCGAAACACCGGGGAGCTGTTTTTT
TRBJ2-3	.	.	TRBV7-2	CASSFRTVRGPSDTQYF	TGTGCCAGCAGCTTCAGAACAGTGCGGGGACCCTCAGATACGCAGTATTTT
TRBJ2-3	.	TRBD1	TRBV2	CASNDRVSTDTQYF	TGTGCCAGCAACGACAGGGTTTCGACAGATACGCAGTATTTT
TRBJ2-5	.	TRBD2	TRBV5-1	CASSPSDSSGRETQYF	TGCGCCAGCAGCCCTTCCGATTCTAGCGGGAGAGAGACCCAGTACTTC
TRBJ2-7	.	TRBD1	TRBV6-6	CASGKDRGYEQYF	TGTGCCAGCGGTAAAGACAGGGGCTACGAGCAGTACTTC
TRBJ2-7	.	TRBD1	TRBV28	CASGRTGGVYEQYF	TGTGCCAGCGGTAGGACAGGGGGCGTCTACGAGCAGTACTTC
TRBJ2-1	.	TRBD2	TRBV7-6	CASSLGGGRALDEQFF	TGTGCCAGCAGCTTAGGTGGCGGGAGGGCCCTCGATGAGCAGTTCTTC
TRBJ1-1	.	TRBD1	TRBV4-2	CASSLTTGETEAFF	TGTGCCAGCAGCCTTACTACAGGGGAAACTGAAGCTTTCTTT
TRBJ2-7	.	TRBD1	TRBV6-6	CASTPGQVTYEQYF	TGTGCCAGCACCCCGGGACAGGTAACCTACGAGCAGTACTTC
TRBJ1-6	.	TRBD1	TRBV6-5	CASSPDRGVSPLHF	TGTGCCAGCAGTCCTGACAGGGGAGTGTCACCCCTCCACTTT
TRBJ2-1	.	TRBD1	TRBV7-6	CASSLRTGGSNEQFF	TGTGCCAGCAGCTTACGGACAGGGGGCTCCAATGAGCAGTTCTTC
TRBJ1-4	.	TRBD1	TRBV7-2	CASSPNRGRGNEKLFF	TGTGCCAGCAGCCCTAACAGGGGGCGGGGTAATGAAAAACTGTTTTTT
TRBJ2-5	.	TRBD1	TRBV14	CASSQRRTGNGQETQYF	TGTGCCAGCAGCCAACGACGGACAGGGAACGGCCAAGAGACCCAGTACTTC
TRBJ2-3	.	.	TRBV15	CATSRGLEGIGDTQYF	TGTGCCACCAGCAGAGGCCTGGAGGGGATCGGAGATACGCAGTATTTT
TRBJ2-5	.	TRBD1	TRBV13	CASSKTGTGAGETQYF	TGTGCCAGCAGCAAAACCGGGACAGGGGCGGGAGAGACCCAGTACTTC
TRBJ2-7	.	.	TRBV5-1	CASSLAAGTYEQYF	TGCGCCAGCAGCTTGGCTGCAGGAACCTACGAGCAGTACTTC
TRBJ2-2	.	.	TRBV21-1	CASSNQGLGTGELFF	TGTGCCAGCAGCAATCAGGGACTCGGGACCGGGGAGCTGTTTTTT
TRBJ2-3	.	TRBD2	TRBV7-2	CASSLPWTSGRASDTQYF	TGTGCCAGCAGCTTACCCTGGACTAGCGGGAGGGCCTCGGATACGCAGTATTTT
TRBJ2-5	.	.	TRBV29-1	CSGSASGKTQYF	TGCAGCGGCTCGGCGTCAGGAAAGACCCAGTACTTC
TRBJ2-3	.	TRBD2	TRBV6-5	CASSPPGEGPDTQYF	TGTGCCAGCAGCCCCCCCGGGGAGGGTCCAGATACGCAGTATTTT
TRBJ2-1	.	TRBD2	TRBV14	CASSLEGRGAYNEQFF	TGTGCCAGCAGCCTGGAGGGGCGGGGGGCCTACAATGAGCAGTTCTTC
TRBJ2-2	.	TRBD2	TRBV6-5	CASRTSGSTGELFF	TGTGCCAGCCGCACTAGCGGGAGTACCGGGGAGCTGTTTTTT
TRBJ2-2	few	.	TRBV7-2	CASSQTSANTGELFF	TGTGCCAGCAGCCAAACTAGTGCCAACACCGGGGAGCTGTTTTTT
TRBJ1-5	.	TRBD1	TRBV13	CASSTRTGGGQPQHF	TGTGCCAGCAGCACCCGGACAGGGGGCGGTCAGCCCCAGCATTTT
TRBJ2-4	.	TRBD2	TRBV6-1	CASSDVPRGGHQYF	TGTGCCAGCAGTGACGTCCCCCGGGGGGGGCATCAGTACTTC
TRBJ2-3	once	TRBD1	TRBV29-1	CSVEPRQGGTDTQYF	TGCAGCGTTGAACCTCGACAGGGGGGCACAGATACGCAGTATTTT
TRBJ2-6	.	TRBD1	TRBV28	CASSLWGVGQGSSGANVLTF	TGTGCCAGCAGTTTATGGGGGGTAGGACAGGGTAGCTCTGGGGCCAACGTCCTGACTTTC
TRBJ1-3	few	.	TRBV10-3	CAISELQGTGNTIYF	TGTGCCATCAGTGAACTACAGGGTACTGGAAACACCATATATTTT
TRBJ1-6	.	.	TRBV7-3	CASSLSSRAGINSPLHF	TGTGCCAGCAGCTTGAGTAGTCGGGCAGGGATTAATTCACCCCTCCACTTT
TRBJ2-1	.	.	TRBV20-1	CSASPVLEGVF	TGCAGTGCTAGCCCCGTGTTGGAAGGGGTCTTC
TRBJ2-3	.	TRBD1	TRBV30	CAWSLRQGSADTQYF	TGTGCCTGGAGTTTGCGACAGGGGAGCGCAGATACGCAGTATTTT
TRBJ2-7	.	.	TRBV7-2	CASSLGGAAGRYEQYF	TGTGCCAGCAGCTTAGGGGGCGCGGCGGGAAGGTACGAGCAGTACTTC
TRBJ2-1	.	TRBD1	TRBV4-3	CASSQEGQGLHEQFF	TGCGCCAGCAGCCAAGAAGGACAGGGGCTTCATGAGCAGTTCTTC
TRBJ2-5	.	TRBD1	TRBV19	CASRARDREETQYF	TGTGCCAGCAGGGCCCGGGACAGGGAAGAGACCCAGTACTTC
TRBJ1-1	.	.	TRBV6-6	CASSYGLQVPEAFF	TGTGCCAGCAGTTACGGGCTCCAGGTCCCAGAAGCTTTCTTT
TRBJ2-5	.	TRBD1	TRBV6-5	CASSQQGYQETQYF	TGTGCCAGCAGCCAACAGGGGTACCAAGAGACCCAGTACTTC
TRBJ2-5	.	TRBD1	TRBV9	CASSVLGTGGAETQYF	TGTGCCAGCAGCGTATTAGGGACAGGGGGCGCGGAGACCCAGTACTTC
TRBJ2-7	.	TRBD1	TRBV19	CASSSIQRQGVSYEQYF	TGTGCCAGTAGTTCAATCCAGCGACAGGGCGTCTCCTACGAGCAGTACTTC
TRBJ2-7	.	.	TRBV19	CASSPGGAGGYEQYF	TGTGCCAGTAGCCCGGGGGGGGCAGGGGGCTACGAGCAGTACTTC
TRBJ2-3	.	.	TRBV28	CASSGGQTDTQYF	TGTGCCAGCAGCGGGGGGCAAACAGATACGCAGTATTTT
TRBJ1-2	.	TRBD1	TRBV4-3	CASSQDPGTGKDENYGYTF	TGCGCCAGCAGCCAAGACCCGGGGACAGGGAAGGACGAGAACTATGGCTACACCTTC